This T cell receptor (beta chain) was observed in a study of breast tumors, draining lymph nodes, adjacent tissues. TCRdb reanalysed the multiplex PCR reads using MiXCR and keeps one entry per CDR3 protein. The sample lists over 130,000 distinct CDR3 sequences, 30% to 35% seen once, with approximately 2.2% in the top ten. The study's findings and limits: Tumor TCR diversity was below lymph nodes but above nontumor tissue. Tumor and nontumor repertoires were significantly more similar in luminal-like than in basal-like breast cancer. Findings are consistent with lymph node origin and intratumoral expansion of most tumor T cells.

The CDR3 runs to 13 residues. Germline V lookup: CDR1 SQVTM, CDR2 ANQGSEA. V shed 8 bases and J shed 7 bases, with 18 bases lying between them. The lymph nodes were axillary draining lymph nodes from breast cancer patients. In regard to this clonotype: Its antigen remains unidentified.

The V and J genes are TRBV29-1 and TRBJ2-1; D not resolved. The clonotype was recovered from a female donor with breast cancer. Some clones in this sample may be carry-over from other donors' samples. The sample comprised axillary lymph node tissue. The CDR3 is CSSNQMTNNEQFF. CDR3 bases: TGCAGCTCAAACCAGATGACCAATAATGAGCAGTTCTTC.